These 4 T cell receptor beta chains came from one sample sequenced in a study of shared T cell receptors in the human thymus. The method was immunoSEQ multiplex PCR; TCRdb's version includes in-frame clones alone and lacks a portion of them. The sample includes roughly 410,000 clones, 85% to 95% of them seen just once. Sequencing used thymocytes. All receptors derive from a human donor.

The chain links TRBV4-3 to TRBJ1-5; no clear D gene. Trimming stripped 1 base from V and 1 base from J, with 17 bases between. This CDR3 is 18 amino acids long. Germline V gene data show CDR1 as LGHNA and CDR2 as YSLEER. The CDR3 DNA sequence: TGCGCCAGCAGCCAAGTCCTTCGGACTGTGGCCAGCAATCAGCCCCAGCATTTT. Translating gives CASSQVLRTVASNQPQHF.

The CDR3 nucleotides read TGTGCCAGTAGTATAGATTTTGGGCTAGCGCTAGCCAAAAACATTCAGTACTTC. Translating gives CASSIDFGLALAKNIQYF. The chain carries TRBV19 and TRBJ2-4, with a weak D call TRBD2 (6 bases). V shed 0 bases and J shed 0 bases, with 15 bases lying between them. This CDR3 is built from 18 residues. The V gene's germline CDR1 is LNHDA and CDR2 SQIVND (reference sequence).

The J gene is TRBJ2-4, the V gene TRBV4-3; D is perhaps TRBD2 (6 bases). The ends were cut back, 0 bases at V and 6 bases at J, with 12 bases in the middle. The germline V gene has CDR1 LGHNA and CDR2 YSLEER. The CDR3 has 15 residues. Here the CDR3 DNA reads TGCGCCAGCAGCCAAGAAACGGGAGCGGTAAACATTCAGTACTTC. Protein product: CASSQETGAVNIQYF.

V is TRBV7-9 and J is TRBJ1-1; the D is unclear. V lost 3 bases to trimming and J lost 4 bases, with 15 bases between them. In germline, CDR1 is SEHNR, CDR2 FQNEAQ (reference sequence). The CDR3 sequence is 15 residues long. CDR3 sequence (DNA): TGTGCCAGCAGCTTCAGCGGTACCCTTGGCACTGAAGCTTTCTTT. It yields the protein CASSFSGTLGTEAFF. Full variable domain (outside the CDR3, taken from reference TRBV7-9 and TRBJ1-1): DTGVSQNPRHKITKRGQNVTFRCDPISEHNRLYWYRQTLGQGPEFLTYFQNEAQLEKSRLLSDRFSAERPKGSFSTLEIQRTEQGDSAMYLCASSFSGTLGTEAFFGQGTRLTVV.